Listed below are T cell receptor beta chains from one sample, sequenced in a study of T cells in Graves' hyperthyroidism and ophthalmopathy. MiXCR was run by TCRdb on the multiplex PCR reads, yielding one entry per CDR3 protein. The sample shows 300,000 to 400,000 distinct CDR3 sequences, roughly a fifth of them seen only once. The sample consisted of blood. Receptor source: a woman aged 45 to 65 with Graves' hyperthyroidism. The CDR3 runs from the conserved cysteine through the conserved F or W. The D gene is left open where the match is weak. Clone sizes are given selectively: once, few, many, or a class where the clone is expanded.

NA	few	TRBJ1-1	TRBV20-1	CSAKGTLNTEAFF	TGCAGTGCTAAAGGGACATTGAACACTGAAGCTTTCTTT
TRBD2	many	TRBJ2-5	TRBV5-1	CASSLGLAVETQYF	TGCGCCAGCAGCTTGGGACTAGCTGTGGAGACCCAGTACTTC
NA	many	TRBJ1-1	TRBV10-3	CAISGGSTEAFF	TGTGCCATCAGTGGAGGGAGCACTGAAGCTTTCTTT
NA	many	TRBJ2-7	TRBV28	CASSLWRRRGREQYF	TGTGCCAGCAGTTTATGGAGGAGAAGGGGGAGGGAGCAGTACTTC
TRBD2	NA	TRBJ2-1	TRBV7-3	CASSPPSSGGYNEQFF	TGTGCCAGCAGCCCACCGTCTAGCGGGGGTTACAATGAGCAGTTCTTC
TRBD2	NA	TRBJ2-1	TRBV10-1	CASSPGLAGSEQFF	TGCGCCAGCAGTCCGGGACTAGCGGGGTCTGAGCAGTTCTTC
NA	many	TRBJ2-3	TRBV20-1	CSARDPSFSTDTQYF	TGCAGTGCTAGAGATCCGTCCTTTAGCACAGATACGCAGTATTTT
TRBD2	NA	TRBJ2-4	TRBV3-1	CASSQRGADKNIQYF	TGTGCCAGCAGCCAGCGGGGGGCAGACAAAAACATTCAGTACTTC
NA	NA	TRBJ1-1	TRBV10-3	CAISAQENTEAFF	TGTGCCATCAGTGCACAGGAGAACACTGAAGCTTTCTTT
NA	many	TRBJ2-7	TRBV20-1	CSAALARISYEQYF	TGCAGTGCTGCCCTAGCGCGCATCTCCTACGAGCAGTACTTC
TRBD1	few	TRBJ1-1	TRBV9	CASSDRDRHTEAFF	TGTGCCAGCAGCGACCGGGACAGGCACACTGAAGCTTTCTTT
NA	few	TRBJ2-5	TRBV7-8	CASSLAMVQGIGLGQETQYF	TGTGCCAGCAGCTTAGCCATGGTCCAGGGGATAGGTTTAGGGCAAGAGACCCAGTACTTC
NA	NA	TRBJ1-2	TRBV12-3/TRBV12-4	CASSRRINYGYTF	TGTGCCAGCAGTCGCAGGATTAACTATGGCTACACCTTC
TRBD1	few	TRBJ2-1	TRBV20-1	CSAWGQGLRNEQFF	TGCAGTGCTTGGGGACAGGGGTTGAGGAATGAGCAGTTCTTC
NA	NA	TRBJ1-4	TRBV15	CATSTPQSGSTREKLFF	TGTGCCACCAGCACCCCCCAGAGCGGGAGCACCCGTGAAAAACTGTTTTTT
NA	few	TRBJ2-7	TRBV6-1	CASSSNFYEQYF	TGTGCCAGCAGTTCCAACTTCTACGAGCAGTACTTC
TRBD2	many	TRBJ2-7	TRBV5-1	CASSLALAGGPNYEQYF	TGCGCCAGCAGCTTGGCGTTAGCGGGAGGGCCGAATTACGAGCAGTACTTC
NA	few	TRBJ2-7	TRBV11-2	CASSFVREQYF	TGTGCCAGCAGCTTTGTGCGGGAGCAGTACTTC
TRBD2	NA	TRBJ2-3	TRBV4-1	CASSQEGLAGVVGTDTQYF	TGCGCCAGCAGCCAAGAGGGACTAGCGGGAGTAGTGGGCACAGATACGCAGTATTTT
TRBD1	many	TRBJ2-2	TRBV13	CASSLGAGGTGELFF	TGTGCCAGCAGCTTAGGAGCAGGGGGCACGGGGGAGCTGTTTTTT
NA	many	TRBJ2-7	TRBV11-3	CASSLAGAGANTYEQYF	TGTGCCAGCAGCTTAGCTGGGGCAGGGGCAAATACCTACGAGCAGTACTTC
TRBD1	NA	TRBJ2-5	TRBV16	CASSPPRTGGRETQYF	TGTGCCAGCAGCCCCCCCCGGACAGGGGGCCGGGAGACCCAGTACTTC